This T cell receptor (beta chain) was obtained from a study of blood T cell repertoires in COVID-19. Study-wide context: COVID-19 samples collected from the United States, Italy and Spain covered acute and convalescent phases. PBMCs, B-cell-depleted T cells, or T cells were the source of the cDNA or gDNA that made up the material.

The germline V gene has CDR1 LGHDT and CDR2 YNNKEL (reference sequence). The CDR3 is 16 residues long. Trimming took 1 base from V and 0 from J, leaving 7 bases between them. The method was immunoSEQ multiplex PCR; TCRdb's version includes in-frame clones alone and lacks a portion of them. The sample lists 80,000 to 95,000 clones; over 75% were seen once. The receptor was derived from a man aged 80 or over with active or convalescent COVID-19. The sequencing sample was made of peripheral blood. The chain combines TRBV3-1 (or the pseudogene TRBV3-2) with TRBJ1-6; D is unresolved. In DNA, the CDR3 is TGTGCCAGCAGCCAAGGTCCTAACTCCTATAATTCACCCCTCCACTTT. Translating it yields CASSQGPNSYNSPLHF.